This T cell receptor (beta chain) was obtained from a study of shared clonotypes between healthy human individuals. Regarding the study as a whole: Unshared clonotypes carried lower generation probabilities than those common to all four donors. Relative to memory subsets, naive subsets generally showed larger estimated richness.

In the case of this clone: Antigen specificity is unknown.

Trimming left V 2 bases short and J 4 bases short, with 14 bases between. The CDR3 extends over 16 amino acids. Germline CDR1 reads SGHDN; CDR2 reads FVKESK. Execution of the assay was at deep level. The authors loaded roughly 200 ng DNA, 30,000 to 35,000 T cell genomes, into sorted-subset replicate PCRs. Libraries were prepared by immunoSEQ multiplex PCR; TCRdb keeps only in-frame clonotypes and omits some of them. The sample has 2,500,000 or so clones; approximately 92% are singletons. Specimen: naive CD4+ T cells sorted from blood. Subset described: CD45RA+ positively selected. The rearrangement joins TRBV14 to TRBJ1-4; D is perhaps TRBD1 (5 bases). This sequence was found in a man between 18 and 29 years old in good health. The chain's CDR3 is CASSQFYGAHNEKLFF. The DNA for the CDR3 is TGTGCCAGCAGCCAATTCTACGGGGCCCATAATGAAAAACTGTTTTTT.